Included here is one T cell receptor (beta chain) sequence, with context. The antigen is not known. This record belongs to a study of T cells after yellow fever vaccination. Study-level findings and limits: Contaminating bulk clonotypes could be abundant in FACS-sorted repertoires. A limited proportion of clonotypes was detected within both the CD4 and CD8 compartments. Subsequent booster samples again held most clones from primary vaccination (approximately 95% CD4, about 90% CD8).

From the 5' RACE reads, TCRdb called clonotypes with MiXCR, one entry per CDR3 protein. The sample records a few hundred thousand distinct CDR3 sequences, more than 3% being singletons. V was trimmed by 4 bases and J by 2 bases, leaving 10 bases between them. CDR3 length equals 14 residues. Germline CDR1 is SGHRS and CDR2 is YFSETQ. The sequence was collected from a man between 18 and 29 years old who received the YFV17D yellow fever vaccine. The chain joins TRBV5-1 to TRBJ2-4; tentatively, D is TRBD2 (5 bases). Source: PBMCs, taken on the day of the yellow fever booster vaccination. This CDR3 is CASSRETPKNIQYF. The CDR3 DNA is TGCGCCAGCAGCAGGGAGACTCCCAAAAACATTCAGTACTTC. Based on the CDR3 plus reference TRBV5-1 and TRBJ2-4, the full variable domain is KAGVTQTPRYLIKTRGQQVTLSCSPISGHRSVSWYQQTPGQGLQFLFEYFSETQRNKGNFPGRFSGRQFSNSRSEMNVSTLELGDSALYLCASSRETPKNIQYFGAGTRLSVL.